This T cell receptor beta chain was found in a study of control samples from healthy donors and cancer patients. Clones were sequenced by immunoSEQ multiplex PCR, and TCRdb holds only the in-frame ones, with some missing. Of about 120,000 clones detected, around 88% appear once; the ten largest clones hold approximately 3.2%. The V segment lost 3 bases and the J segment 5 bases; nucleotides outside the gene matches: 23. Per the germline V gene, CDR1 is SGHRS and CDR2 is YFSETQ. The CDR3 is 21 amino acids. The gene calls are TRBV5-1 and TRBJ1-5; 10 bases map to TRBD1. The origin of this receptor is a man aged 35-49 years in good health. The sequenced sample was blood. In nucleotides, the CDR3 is TGCGCCAGCAGCTCCCCCTACCTTCCCGGACAGGGGGTTCGAGGAGATCAGCCCCAGCATTTT. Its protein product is CASSSPYLPGQGVRGDQPQHF.